These 15 T cell receptor beta chains came from one sample sequenced in a study of blood T cell repertoires in COVID-19. Data came from immunoSEQ multiplex PCR; TCRdb stores just in-frame clones and leaves some out. This table holds under 250,000 clones, more than 70% found once. The sequencing input was peripheral blood. The receptors shown here come from a woman older than 75 with COVID-19, enrolled during active disease.

This clone was seen a single time. V usage is TRBV5-6 and J usage is TRBJ1-3; 9 bases align to TRBD1. V lost 5 bases, J lost 7 bases, and 13 bases stayed unmatched. CDR1 is SGHDT, CDR2 YYEEEE, per germline. This CDR3 contains 16 residues. For the CDR3, the DNA is TGTGCCAGCAGTGAAATTGGGACAGGGAGGAGGAACACCATATATTTT. It specifies CASSEIGTGRRNTIYF.

The gene calls are TRBV28 and TRBJ2-1; D gene unclear. The CDR3 contains 13 residues. Trimming pared 5 bases from V and 9 bases from J, leaving 14 bases between. Per the germline V gene, CDR1 is MDHEN and CDR2 is SYDVKM. In nucleotides, the CDR3 is TGTGCCAGCAGTCTACGTCGCCTCGCTGAGCAGTTCTTC. Amino acid sequence: CASSLRRLAEQFF.

The gene calls are TRBV21-1 and TRBJ1-5. TRBV21-1 is marked as a pseudogene. This CDR3 region has 17 residues. CDR3 in amino acids: CASSKNPRGNSNQPQHF. The CDR3 DNA reads as TGTGCCAGCAGCAAAAACCCTCGGGGTAATAGCAATCAGCCCCAGCATTTT.

This rearrangement joins TRBV19 to TRBJ1-5; D unresolved. This CDR3 is 12 amino acids long. Between the trimmed V and J ends, which lost 10 bases and 6 bases, there was a span of 13 bases. Germline V CDR1 and CDR2: LNHDA, SQIVND (reference sequence). CDR3: CATGGVGQPQHF. CDR3 sequence (DNA): TGTGCCACTGGAGGAGTTGGTCAGCCCCAGCATTTT.

The rearrangement joins TRBV2 to TRBJ2-5, with TRBD1 as a possible D gene (7 bases). Germline CDR1 is SNHLY and CDR2 is FYNNEI. The CDR3 extends over 15 amino acids. Trimming took off 7 bases at V and 2 bases at J, with 17 bases between the two ends. The CDR3 sequence: CASTGGRGVQETQYF. CDR3 DNA sequence: TGTGCCAGCACAGGCGGCAGGGGGGTACAAGAGACCCAGTACTTC.

This chain joins TRBV18 and TRBJ2-7; weak D call: TRBD1 (6 bases). The CDR3 spans 14 residues. Germline V gene lookup returns CDR1 KGHSH and CDR2 LQKENI. The V and J ends lost 8 bases and 1 base respectively, with 15 bases between them. The CDR3 region is CASRTDLRSYEQYV. CDR3 sequence (DNA): TGTGCCAGCCGGACAGATTTGAGGTCCTACGAGCAGTACGTC.

J is TRBJ1-3 and V is TRBV15; no reliable D call. This CDR3 spans 15 amino acids. CDR1 LNHNV and CDR2 YYDKDF come from the germline V gene (reference sequence). Trimming left V 0 bases short and J 3 bases short, with 9 bases between. CDR3 sequence (DNA): TGTGCCACCAGCAGAGATAGAGCTAATGGAAACACCATATATTTT. Residues: CATSRDRANGNTIYF.

The genes are TRBV27 and TRBJ1-5; 9 nucleotides line up with TRBD1. Germline lookup yields CDR1 MNHEY and CDR2 SMNVEV (reference sequence). The CDR3 runs 16 residues. The ends lost 3 bases at V and 2 bases at J; junction bases unmatched: 5. CDR3 residues: CASSFGTGFGNQPQHF. For the CDR3, the DNA is TGTGCCAGCAGTTTTGGGACAGGGTTTGGCAATCAGCCCCAGCATTTT.

The chain employs TRBV2 and TRBJ1-2; perhaps TRBD1 as D (5 bases). V was trimmed by 3 bases and J by 10 bases, leaving 12 bases between them. The CDR3 has 12 residues. Germline V gives CDR1 SNHLY, CDR2 FYNNEI. The CDR3 DNA reads TGTGCCAGCAGTGACGCAGGGAGGTCCTACACCTTC. Its translation is CASSDAGRSYTF.

This clone appeared a single time. The chain is built from TRBV28 and TRBJ1-4, with no clear D. CDR3 length: 14 residues. V shed 5 bases and J shed 8 bases, with 15 bases lying between them. Looked up from germline, CDR1 is MDHEN and CDR2 is SYDVKM. The CDR3 reads CASSPMGRREKLFF. The CDR3, as DNA: TGTGCCAGCAGTCCTATGGGCCGACGGGAAAAACTGTTTTTT.

This chain connects TRBV30 to TRBJ1-1; TRBD1 aligns across 9 bases. Germline-derived CDR1 and CDR2 are GTSNPN and SVGIG (reference sequence). The CDR3 covers 12 residues. Losses at the gene ends were 6 bases for V and 6 bases for J; bases not matched to a gene: 5. CDR3 nucleotide sequence: TGTGCCTGCGACAGGGGGATAGCTGAAGCTTTCTTT. Its translation is CACDRGIAEAFF.

The chain combines TRBV3-1 (or the pseudogene TRBV3-2) with TRBJ1-1; D gene unclear. V lost 2 bases and J lost 10, with 8 bases in between. The CDR3 totals 11 residues. Germline-derived CDR1 and CDR2 are LGHDT and YNNKEL (reference sequence). CDR3 protein: CASSQPPGAFF. The CDR3 DNA reads as TGTGCCAGCAGCCAACCTCCCGGAGCTTTCTTT.

This rearrangement joins TRBV3-1 (or the pseudogene TRBV3-2) to TRBJ1-2, with D uncertain. The CDR3 runs to 11 residues. In germline, CDR1 is LGHDT, CDR2 YNNKEL (reference sequence). V gave up 0 bases and J gave up 8 bases, with 4 bases separating them. Here the CDR3 reads CASSQDLGYTF. The CDR3 bases are TGTGCCAGCAGCCAAGATCTGGGCTACACCTTC.

The chain has TRBV4-1 and TRBJ2-7, with TRBD1 identical over 7 bases. Germline V CDR1 and CDR2: MGHRA, YSYEKL. The CDR3 is 17 residues long. The V segment lost 2 bases and the J segment 3 bases; nucleotides outside the gene matches: 13. CDR3 nucleotide sequence: TGCGCCAGCAGCCAACCCCCAGGTCGGGACAGAAACTACGAGCAGTACTTC. Protein product: CASSQPPGRDRNYEQYF.

CDR3 sequence: CASSSLGSGSNQPQHF. The CDR3 nucleotides read TGTGCCAGCAGTTCCCTGGGTTCAGGGTCTAATCAGCCCCAGCATTTT. V usage is TRBV27 and J usage is TRBJ1-5, with D tentatively TRBD1 (5 bases). Germline loops: CDR1 MNHEY, CDR2 SMNVEV (reference sequence). The CDR3 loop spans 16 amino acids. V gave up 4 bases and J gave up 4 bases, with 17 bases separating them.